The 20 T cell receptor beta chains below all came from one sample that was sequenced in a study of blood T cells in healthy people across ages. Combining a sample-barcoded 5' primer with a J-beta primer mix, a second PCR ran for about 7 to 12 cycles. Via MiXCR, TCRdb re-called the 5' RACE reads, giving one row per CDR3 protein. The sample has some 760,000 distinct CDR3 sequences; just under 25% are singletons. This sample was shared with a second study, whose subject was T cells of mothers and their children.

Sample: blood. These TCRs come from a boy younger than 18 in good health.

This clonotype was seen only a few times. CDR3 region: CASSLQGGLYEQYF. DNA of the CDR3: TGTGCCAGCAGCTTACAGGGGGGCTTATACGAGCAGTACTTC. This chain joins TRBV7-9 and TRBJ2-7, with D perhaps TRBD1 (7 bases). CDR1 SEHNR and CDR2 FQNEAQ come from the germline V gene (reference sequence). The CDR3 totals 14 residues. V was shortened by 2 bases and J by 4 bases, with 12 bases between the two germline ends.

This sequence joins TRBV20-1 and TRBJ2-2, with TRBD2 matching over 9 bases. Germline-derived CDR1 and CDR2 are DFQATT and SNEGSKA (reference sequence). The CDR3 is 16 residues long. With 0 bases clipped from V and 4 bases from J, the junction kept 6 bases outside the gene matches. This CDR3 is CSARDPTSGLTGELFF. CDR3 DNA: TGCAGTGCTAGAGACCCGACTAGCGGTCTCACCGGGGAGCTGTTTTTT.

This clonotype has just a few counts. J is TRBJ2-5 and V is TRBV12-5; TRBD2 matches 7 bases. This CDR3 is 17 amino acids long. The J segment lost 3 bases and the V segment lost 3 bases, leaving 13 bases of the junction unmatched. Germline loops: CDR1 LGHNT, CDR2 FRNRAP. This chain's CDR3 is CASGLRLGGRTEETQYF. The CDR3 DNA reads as TGTGCTAGTGGTTTACGATTAGGCGGGAGAACCGAAGAGACCCAGTACTTC. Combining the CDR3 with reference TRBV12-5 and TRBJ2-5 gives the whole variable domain DARVTQTPRHKVTEMGQEVTMRCQPILGHNTVFWYRQTMMQGLELLAYFRNRAPLDDSGMPKDRFSAEMPDATLATLKIQPSEPRDSAVYFCASGLRLGGRTEETQYFGPGTRLLVL.

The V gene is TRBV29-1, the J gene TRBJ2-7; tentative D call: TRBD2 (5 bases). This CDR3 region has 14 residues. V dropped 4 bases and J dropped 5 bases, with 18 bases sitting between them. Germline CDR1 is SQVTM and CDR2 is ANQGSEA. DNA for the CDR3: TGCAGCGTTGTGTCGAGGGATGCGGGCGACGAGCAGTACTTC. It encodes CSVVSRDAGDEQYF.

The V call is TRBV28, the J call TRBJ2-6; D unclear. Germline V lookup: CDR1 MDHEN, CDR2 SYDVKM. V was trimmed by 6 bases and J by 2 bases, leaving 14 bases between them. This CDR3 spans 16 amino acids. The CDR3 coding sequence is TGTGCCAGCAGCCACACCGGCGGACCTGGGGCCAACGTCCTGACTTTC. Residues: CASSHTGGPGANVLTF.

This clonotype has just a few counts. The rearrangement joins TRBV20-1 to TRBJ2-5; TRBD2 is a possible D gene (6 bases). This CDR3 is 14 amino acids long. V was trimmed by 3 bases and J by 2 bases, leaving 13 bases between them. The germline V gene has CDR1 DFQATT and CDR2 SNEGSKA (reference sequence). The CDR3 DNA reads TGCAGTGCTAGCCTCGCAGGGAGGCAAGAGACCCAGTACTTC. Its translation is CSASLAGRQETQYF.

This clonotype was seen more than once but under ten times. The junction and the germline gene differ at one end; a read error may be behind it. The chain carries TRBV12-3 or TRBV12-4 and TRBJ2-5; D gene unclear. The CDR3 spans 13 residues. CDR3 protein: CASRQTFEKVWFF. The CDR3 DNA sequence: TGTGCCAGCAGACAAACCTTCGAAAAGGTCTGGTTCTTC.

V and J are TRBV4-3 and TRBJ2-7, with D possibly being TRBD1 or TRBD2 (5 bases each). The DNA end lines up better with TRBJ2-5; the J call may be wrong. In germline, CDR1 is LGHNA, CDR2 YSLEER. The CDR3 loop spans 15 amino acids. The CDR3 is CASSQDEGLRETQYF. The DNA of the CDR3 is TGCGCCAGCAGCCAAGATGAGGGGTTAAGGGAGACCCAGTACTTC.

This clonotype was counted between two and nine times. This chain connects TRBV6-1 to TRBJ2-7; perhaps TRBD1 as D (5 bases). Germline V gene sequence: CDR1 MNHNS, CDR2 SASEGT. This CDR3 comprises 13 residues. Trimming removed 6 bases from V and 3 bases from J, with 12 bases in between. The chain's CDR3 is CASRGPASYEQYF. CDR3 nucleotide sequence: TGTGCCAGCAGGGGGCCGGCTAGCTACGAGCAGTACTTC.

In DNA, the CDR3 is TGTGCCAGCAGCCCGGGGGGGGTTATTGAAGCTTTCTTT. Amino acids: CASSPGGVIEAFF. V and J are TRBV7-9 and TRBJ1-1, with D possibly TRBD1 on 5 matching bases. Germline assignment: CDR1 SEHNR and CDR2 FQNEAQ (reference sequence). V was clipped by 5 bases and J by 7 bases, with 14 bases between them. This CDR3 region has 13 residues.

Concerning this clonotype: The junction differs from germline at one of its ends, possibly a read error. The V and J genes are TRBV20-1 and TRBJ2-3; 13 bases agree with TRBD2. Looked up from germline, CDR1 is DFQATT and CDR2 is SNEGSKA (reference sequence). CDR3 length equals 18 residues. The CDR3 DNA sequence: TGCAGTGCTAGAGATGAGACTAGCGGGGGGCCGGGCACAGATACGCATTATTTT. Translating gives CSARDETSGGPGTDTHYF.

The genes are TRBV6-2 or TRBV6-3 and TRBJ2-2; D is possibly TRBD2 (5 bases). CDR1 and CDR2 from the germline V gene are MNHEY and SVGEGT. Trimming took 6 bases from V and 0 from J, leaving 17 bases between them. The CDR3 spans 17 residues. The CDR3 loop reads CASSSIEAEPNTGELFF. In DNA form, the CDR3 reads TGTGCCAGCAGCTCCATCGAAGCGGAGCCGAACACCGGGGAGCTGTTTTTT.

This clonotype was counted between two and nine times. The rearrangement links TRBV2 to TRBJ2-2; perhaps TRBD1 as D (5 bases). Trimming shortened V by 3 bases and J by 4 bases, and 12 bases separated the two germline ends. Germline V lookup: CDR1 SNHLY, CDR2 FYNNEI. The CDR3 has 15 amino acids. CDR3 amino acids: CASSDEWQGTGELFF. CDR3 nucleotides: TGTGCCAGCAGTGATGAGTGGCAGGGCACCGGGGAGCTGTTTTTT.

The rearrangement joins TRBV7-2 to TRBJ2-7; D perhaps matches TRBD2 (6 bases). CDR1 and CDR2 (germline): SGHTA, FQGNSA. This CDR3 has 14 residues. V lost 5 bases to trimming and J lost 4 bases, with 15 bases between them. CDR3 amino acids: CASSVDLAFYEQYF. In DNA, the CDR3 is TGTGCCAGCAGCGTGGATCTAGCGTTTTACGAGCAGTACTTC.

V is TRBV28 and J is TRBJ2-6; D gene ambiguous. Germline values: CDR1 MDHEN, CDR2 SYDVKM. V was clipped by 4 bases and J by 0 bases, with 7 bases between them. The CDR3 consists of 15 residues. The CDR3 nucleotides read TGTGCCAGCAGTTGGAGTGTCTCTGGGGCCAACGTCCTGACTTTC. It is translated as CASSWSVSGANVLTF.

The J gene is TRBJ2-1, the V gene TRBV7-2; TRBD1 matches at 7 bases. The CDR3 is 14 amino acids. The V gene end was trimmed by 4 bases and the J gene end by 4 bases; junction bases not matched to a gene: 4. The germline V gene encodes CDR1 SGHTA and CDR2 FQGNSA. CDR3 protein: CASSSHRGYNEQFF. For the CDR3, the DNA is TGTGCCAGCAGCTCCCACAGGGGTTACAATGAGCAGTTCTTC.

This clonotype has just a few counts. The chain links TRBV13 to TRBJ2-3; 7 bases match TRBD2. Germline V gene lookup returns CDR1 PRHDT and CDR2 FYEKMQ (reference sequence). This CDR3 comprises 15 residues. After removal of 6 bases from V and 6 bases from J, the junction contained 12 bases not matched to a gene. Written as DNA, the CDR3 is TGTGCCAGCAGTATGTGGGGGGGAGCAGGCGATACGCAGTATTTT. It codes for CASSMWGGAGDTQYF.

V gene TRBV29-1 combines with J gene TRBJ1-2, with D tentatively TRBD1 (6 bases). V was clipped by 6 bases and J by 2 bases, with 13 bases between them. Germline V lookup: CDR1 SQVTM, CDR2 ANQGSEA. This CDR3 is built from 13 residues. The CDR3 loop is CSVGVGGNYGYTF. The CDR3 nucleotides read TGCAGCGTGGGTGTTGGGGGCAACTATGGCTACACCTTC. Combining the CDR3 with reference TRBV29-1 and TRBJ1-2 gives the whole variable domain SAVISQKPSRDICQRGTSLTIQCQVDSQVTMMFWYRQQPGQSLTLIATANQGSEATYESGFVIDKFPISRPNLTFSTLTVSNMSPEDSSIYLCSVGVGGNYGYTFGSGTRLTVV.

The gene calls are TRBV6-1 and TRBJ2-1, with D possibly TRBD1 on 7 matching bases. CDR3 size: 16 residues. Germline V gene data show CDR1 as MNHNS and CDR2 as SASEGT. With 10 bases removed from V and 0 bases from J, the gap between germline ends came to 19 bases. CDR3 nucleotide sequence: TGTGCCACCCAAGGGAGACAGGGACTCTCCTACAATGAGCAGTTCTTC. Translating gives CATQGRQGLSYNEQFF.

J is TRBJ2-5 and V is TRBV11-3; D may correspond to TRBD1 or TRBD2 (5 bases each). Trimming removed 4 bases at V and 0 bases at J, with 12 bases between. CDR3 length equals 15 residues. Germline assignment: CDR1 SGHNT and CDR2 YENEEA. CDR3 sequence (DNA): TGTGCCAGCAGCTCAACTAGACAGAACCAAGAGACCCAGTACTTC. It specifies CASSSTRQNQETQYF.